The clone carrying this T cell receptor beta chain appeared a few times. V shed 5 bases, J shed 6 bases, and the junction held 8 bases outside the gene matches. Germline CDR1 and CDR2: SGHTA and FQGNSA. This CDR3 has 15 amino acids. The record originates from a study of blood T cells in healthy people across ages. Primed by a sample-barcoded 5' primer and a J-beta primer mix, a second PCR proceeded for 7 to 11 cycles. The yield of each sample was at least 2.5 million CDR3-containing paired-end reads. MiXCR was run by TCRdb on the 5' RACE reads, yielding one entry per CDR3 protein. The sample carries hundreds of thousands of distinct CDR3 sequences, over 45% recorded once.

V usage is TRBV7-2 and J usage is TRBJ2-1, with 9 bases matching TRBD1. The sample was blood. The receptor's source is a man between 60 and 75 years old in good health. CDR3 sequence: CASSATAGQGNEQFF. The DNA for the CDR3 is TGTGCCAGCAGCGCAACAGCGGGACAGGGCAATGAGCAGTTCTTC. The entire variable domain, with the rest obtained from reference TRBV7-2 and TRBJ2-1, is as follows: GAGVSQSPSNKVTEKGKDVELRCDPISGHTALYWYRQSLGQGLEFLIYFQGNSAPDKSGLPSDRFSAERTGGSVSTLTIQRTQQEDSAVYLCASSATAGQGNEQFFGPGTRLTVL.